The entry that follows covers one T cell receptor beta chain sequence. PCR used 60 Vbeta primers and 13 Jbeta primers. In the source study's methods: It was a later analysis that counted around 85 million unique TCR beta chains, of which roughly 11 million were shared. This table comes from immunoSEQ multiplex PCR, and its TCRdb copy is limited to in-frame clones, with some not included. V and J calls and clone size come straight from that table; D and trimming were deduced from the DNA. Of about 63,000 clones listed, approximately 71% are singletons. These donors, healthy bone marrow donors, were studied. This entry belongs to a study of cytomegalovirus exposure and HLA in healthy donors. The specimen sequenced was PBMCs. The clonotype comes from a man aged 50 or older in good health and CMV-seronegative.

The chain's CDR3 is CAWSLGLNTEAFF. CDR3 DNA: TGTGCCTGGAGTTTGGGGCTGAACACTGAAGCTTTCTTT. The chain joins TRBV30 to TRBJ1-1; TRBD1 might be the D (5 bases). The CDR3 is made up of 13 amino acids. The germline CDR1 and CDR2 sequences are GTSNPN and SVGIG (reference sequence). V was shortened by 2 bases and J by 0 bases, with 7 bases between the two germline ends.